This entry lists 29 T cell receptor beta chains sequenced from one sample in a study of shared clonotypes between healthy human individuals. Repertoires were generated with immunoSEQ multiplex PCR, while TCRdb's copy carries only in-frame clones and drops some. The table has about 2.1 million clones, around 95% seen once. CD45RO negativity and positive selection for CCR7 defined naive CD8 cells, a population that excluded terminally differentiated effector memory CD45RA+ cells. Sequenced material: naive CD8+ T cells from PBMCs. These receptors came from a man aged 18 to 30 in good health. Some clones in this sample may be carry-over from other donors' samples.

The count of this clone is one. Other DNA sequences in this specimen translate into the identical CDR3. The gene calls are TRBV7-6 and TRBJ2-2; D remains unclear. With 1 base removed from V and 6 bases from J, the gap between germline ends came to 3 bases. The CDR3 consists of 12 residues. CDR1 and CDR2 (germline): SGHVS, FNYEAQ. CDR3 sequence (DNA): TGTGCCAGCAGCTTAGGTGCCGGGGAGCTGTTTTTT. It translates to CASSLGAGELFF.

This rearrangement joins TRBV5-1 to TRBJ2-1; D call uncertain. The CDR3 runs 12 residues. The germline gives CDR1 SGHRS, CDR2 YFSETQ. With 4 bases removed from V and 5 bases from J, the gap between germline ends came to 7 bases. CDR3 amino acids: CASSISHNEQFF. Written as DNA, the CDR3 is TGCGCCAGCAGCATTTCACACAATGAGCAGTTCTTC.

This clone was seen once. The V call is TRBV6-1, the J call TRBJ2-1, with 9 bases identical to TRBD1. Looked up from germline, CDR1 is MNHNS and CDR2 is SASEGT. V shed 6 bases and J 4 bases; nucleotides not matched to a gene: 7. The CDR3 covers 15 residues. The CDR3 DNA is TGTGCCAGCAGCGAGGACGGGACAGGGTACAATGAGCAGTTCTTC. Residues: CASSEDGTGYNEQFF.

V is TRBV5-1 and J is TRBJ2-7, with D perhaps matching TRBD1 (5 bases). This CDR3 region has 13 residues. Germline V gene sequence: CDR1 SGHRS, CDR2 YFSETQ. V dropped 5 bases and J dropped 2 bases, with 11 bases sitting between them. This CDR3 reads CASRDSGAYEQYF. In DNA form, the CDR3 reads TGCGCCAGCAGAGACAGTGGGGCCTACGAGCAGTACTTC.

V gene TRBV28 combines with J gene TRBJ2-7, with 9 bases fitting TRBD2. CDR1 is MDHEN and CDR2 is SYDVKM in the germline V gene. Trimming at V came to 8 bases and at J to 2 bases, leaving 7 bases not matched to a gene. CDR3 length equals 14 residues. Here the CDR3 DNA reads TGTGCCAGCCGCGGGACTAGCTACCCCTACGAGCAGTACTTC. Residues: CASRGTSYPYEQYF.

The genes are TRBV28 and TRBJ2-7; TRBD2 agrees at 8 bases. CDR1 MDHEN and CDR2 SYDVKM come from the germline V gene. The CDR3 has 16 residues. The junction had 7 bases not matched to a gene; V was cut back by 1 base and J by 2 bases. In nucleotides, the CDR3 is TGTGCCAGCAGTTTATTCCAAGCGGGGGCCCCCTACGAGCAGTACTTC. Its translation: CASSLFQAGAPYEQYF.

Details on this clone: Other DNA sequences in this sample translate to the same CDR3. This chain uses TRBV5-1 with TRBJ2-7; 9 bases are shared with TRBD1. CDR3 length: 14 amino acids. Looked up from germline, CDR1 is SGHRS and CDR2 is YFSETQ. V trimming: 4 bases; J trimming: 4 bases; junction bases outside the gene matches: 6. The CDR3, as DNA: TGCGCCAGCAGCAACCGGGACAGGGCTTACGAGCAGTACTTC. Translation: CASSNRDRAYEQYF.

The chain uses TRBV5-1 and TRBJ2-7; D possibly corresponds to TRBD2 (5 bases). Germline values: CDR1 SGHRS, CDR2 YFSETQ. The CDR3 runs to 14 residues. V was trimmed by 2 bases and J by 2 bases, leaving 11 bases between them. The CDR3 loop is CASSFPGSTYEQYF. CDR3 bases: TGCGCCAGCAGCTTTCCGGGATCTACCTACGAGCAGTACTTC.

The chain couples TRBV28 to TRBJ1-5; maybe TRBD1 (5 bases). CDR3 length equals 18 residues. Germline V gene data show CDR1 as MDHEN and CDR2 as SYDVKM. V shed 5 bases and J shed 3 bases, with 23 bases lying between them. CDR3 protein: CASSPVGGPSGFNQPQHF. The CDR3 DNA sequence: TGTGCCAGCAGTCCTGTCGGGGGTCCCTCCGGGTTCAATCAGCCCCAGCATTTT.

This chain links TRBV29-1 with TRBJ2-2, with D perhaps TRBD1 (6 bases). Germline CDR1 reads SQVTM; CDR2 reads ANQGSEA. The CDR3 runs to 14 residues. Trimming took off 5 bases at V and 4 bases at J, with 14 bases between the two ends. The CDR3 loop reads CSVLTGKGTGELFF. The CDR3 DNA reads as TGCAGCGTTCTGACAGGAAAGGGCACCGGGGAGCTGTTTTTT.

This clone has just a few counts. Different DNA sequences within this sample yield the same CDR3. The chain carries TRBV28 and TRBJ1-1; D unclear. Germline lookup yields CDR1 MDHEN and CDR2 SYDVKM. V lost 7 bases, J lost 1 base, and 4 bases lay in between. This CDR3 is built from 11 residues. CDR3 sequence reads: CASTGNTEAFF. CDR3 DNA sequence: TGTGCCAGCACAGGGAACACTGAAGCTTTCTTT. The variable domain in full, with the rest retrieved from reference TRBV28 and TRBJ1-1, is DVKVTQSSRYLVKRTGEKVFLECVQDMDHENMFWYRQDPGLGLRLIYFSYDVKMKEKGDIPEGYSVSREKKERFSLILESASTNQTSMYLCASTGNTEAFFGQGTRLTVV.

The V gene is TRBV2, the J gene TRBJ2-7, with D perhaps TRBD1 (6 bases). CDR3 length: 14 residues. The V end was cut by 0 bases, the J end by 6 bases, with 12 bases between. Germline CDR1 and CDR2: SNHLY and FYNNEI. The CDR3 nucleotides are TGTGCCAGCAGTGAAGCGCGGCAGGGGAGCGAGCAGTACTTC. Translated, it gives CASSEARQGSEQYF.

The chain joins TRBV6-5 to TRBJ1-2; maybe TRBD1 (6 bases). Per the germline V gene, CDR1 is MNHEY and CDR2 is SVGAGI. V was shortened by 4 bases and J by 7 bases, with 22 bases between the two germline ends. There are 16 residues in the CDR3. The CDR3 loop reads CASSSYPGQDLTGYTF. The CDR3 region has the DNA TGTGCCAGCAGTTCCTACCCGGGACAAGATTTGACTGGCTACACCTTC.

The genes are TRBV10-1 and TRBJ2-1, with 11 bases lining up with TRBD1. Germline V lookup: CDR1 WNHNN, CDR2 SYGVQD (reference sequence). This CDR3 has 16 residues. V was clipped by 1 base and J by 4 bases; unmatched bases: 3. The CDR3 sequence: CASSEWDRGAYNEQFF. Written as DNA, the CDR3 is TGCGCCAGCAGTGAGTGGGACAGGGGGGCGTACAATGAGCAGTTCTTC.

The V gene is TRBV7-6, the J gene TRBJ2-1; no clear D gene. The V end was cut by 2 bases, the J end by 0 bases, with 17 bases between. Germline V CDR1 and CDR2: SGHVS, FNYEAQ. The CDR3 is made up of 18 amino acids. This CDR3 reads CASSLYSTDLTSYNEQFF. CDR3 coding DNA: TGTGCCAGCAGCTTATACTCAACGGACCTCACCTCCTACAATGAGCAGTTCTTC.

The chain's CDR3 is CAITNPTDSGSEQYF. CDR3 sequence (DNA): TGTGCCATCACCAATCCGACAGACTCCGGTAGTGAGCAGTACTTC. The chain recombines TRBV10-3 with TRBJ2-7; tentative D call: TRBD1 (5 bases). This CDR3 is 15 amino acids long. Germline-derived CDR1 and CDR2 are ENHRY and SYGVKD. Trimming stripped 7 bases from V and 7 bases from J, with 23 bases between.

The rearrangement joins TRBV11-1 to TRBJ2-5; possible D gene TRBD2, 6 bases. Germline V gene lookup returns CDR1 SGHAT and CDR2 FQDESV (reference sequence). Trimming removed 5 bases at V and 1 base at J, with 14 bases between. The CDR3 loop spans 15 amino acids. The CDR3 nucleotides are TGTGCCAGCAGCGTCAACTTCGGGGGCCAAGAGACCCAGTACTTC. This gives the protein CASSVNFGGQETQYF. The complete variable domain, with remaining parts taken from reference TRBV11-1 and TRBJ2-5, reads EAEVAQSPRYKITEKSQAVAFWCDPISGHATLYWYRQILGQGPELLVQFQDESVVDDSQLPKDRFSAERLKGVDSTLKIQPAELGDSAMYLCASSVNFGGQETQYFGPGTRLLVL.

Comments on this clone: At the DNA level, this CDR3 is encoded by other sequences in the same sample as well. The DNA for the CDR3 is TGCGCCAGCAGCTTTTACGGGAGGGGCGAGACCCAGTACTTC. Amino acids: CASSFYGRGETQYF. The rearrangement joins TRBV5-1 to TRBJ2-5; 8 bases line up with TRBD2. Germline CDR1 is SGHRS and CDR2 is YFSETQ. The CDR3 sequence is 14 residues long. V trimming: 2 bases; J trimming: 5 bases; junction bases outside the gene matches: 5.

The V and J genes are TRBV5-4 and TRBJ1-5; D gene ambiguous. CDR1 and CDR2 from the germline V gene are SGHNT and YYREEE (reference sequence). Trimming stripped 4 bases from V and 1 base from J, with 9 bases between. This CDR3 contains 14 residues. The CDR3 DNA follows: TGTGCCAGCAGCAACCGAGGGAGCAATCAGCCCCAGCATTTT. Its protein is CASSNRGSNQPQHF.

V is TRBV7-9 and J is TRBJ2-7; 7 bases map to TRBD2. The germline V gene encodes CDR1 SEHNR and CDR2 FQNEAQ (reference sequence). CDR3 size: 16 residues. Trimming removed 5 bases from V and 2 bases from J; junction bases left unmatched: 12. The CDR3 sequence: CASSPALAPRPYEQYF. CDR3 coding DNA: TGTGCCAGCAGCCCCGCACTAGCGCCGAGGCCCTACGAGCAGTACTTC.

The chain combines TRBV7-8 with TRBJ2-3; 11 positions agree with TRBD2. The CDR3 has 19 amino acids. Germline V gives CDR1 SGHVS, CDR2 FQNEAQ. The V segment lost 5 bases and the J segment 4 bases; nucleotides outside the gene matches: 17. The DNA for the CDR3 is TGTGCCAGCAGCATCTGGACTAGCGGGCATACTAACGTCGCAGATACGCAGTATTTT. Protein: CASSIWTSGHTNVADTQYF.

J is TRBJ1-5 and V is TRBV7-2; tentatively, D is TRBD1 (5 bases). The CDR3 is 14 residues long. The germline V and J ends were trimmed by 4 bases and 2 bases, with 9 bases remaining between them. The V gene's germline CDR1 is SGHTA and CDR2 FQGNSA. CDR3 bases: TGTGCCAGCAGCTCGGGGGTTGGCAATCAGCCCCAGCATTTT. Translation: CASSSGVGNQPQHF.

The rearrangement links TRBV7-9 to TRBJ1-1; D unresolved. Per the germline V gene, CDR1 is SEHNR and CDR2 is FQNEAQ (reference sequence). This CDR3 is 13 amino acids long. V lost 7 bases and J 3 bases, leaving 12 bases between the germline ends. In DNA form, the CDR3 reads TGTGCCAGCACCCCATCTAGGGACACTGAAGCTTTCTTT. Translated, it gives CASTPSRDTEAFF.

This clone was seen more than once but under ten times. The CDR3 DNA reads as TGTGCCATCAGTGAAGGCTGGGGACAGGGGGAAAAACTGTTTTTT. Translating gives CAISEGWGQGEKLFF. The chain recombines TRBV10-3 with TRBJ1-4; 10 nucleotides agree with TRBD1. The CDR3 loop spans 15 amino acids. J lost 8 bases, V lost 3 bases, and 6 bases had no gene match. Germline V gives CDR1 ENHRY, CDR2 SYGVKD.

The CDR3, as DNA: TGTGCCAGCAGTTTATTGGGGCCGAGTGAAGCTTTCTTT. It encodes CASSLLGPSEAFF. The J gene is TRBJ1-1, the V gene TRBV28; perhaps TRBD1 as D (5 bases). The germline V gene has CDR1 MDHEN and CDR2 SYDVKM. Trimming cost V 1 base and J 7 bases, with 10 bases left between them. This CDR3 region has 13 residues.

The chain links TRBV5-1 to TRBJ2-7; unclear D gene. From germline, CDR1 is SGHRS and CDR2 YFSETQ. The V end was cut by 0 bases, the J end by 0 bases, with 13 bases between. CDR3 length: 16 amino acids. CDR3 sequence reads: CASSLESVLSSYEQYF. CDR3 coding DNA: TGCGCCAGCAGCTTGGAGTCGGTGTTGAGCTCCTACGAGCAGTACTTC.

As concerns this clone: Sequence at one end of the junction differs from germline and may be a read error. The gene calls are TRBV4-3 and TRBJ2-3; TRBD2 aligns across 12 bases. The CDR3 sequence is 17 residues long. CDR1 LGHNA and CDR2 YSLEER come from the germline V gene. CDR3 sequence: CVSSQDPSGRGTDTQYF. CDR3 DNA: TGCGTCAGCAGCCAAGATCCTAGCGGGAGGGGCACAGATACGCAGTATTTT.

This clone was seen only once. CDR3 nucleotide sequence: TGTGCCAGCAGCTTGATACAGGGTCCGGGAAACACCATATATTTT. Amino acids: CASSLIQGPGNTIYF. This chain links TRBV7-3 with TRBJ1-3; D perhaps matches TRBD1 (6 bases). The CDR3 has 15 amino acids. Trimming pared 3 bases from V and 4 bases from J, leaving 13 bases between. Germline V gives CDR1 SGHTA, CDR2 FQGTGA.

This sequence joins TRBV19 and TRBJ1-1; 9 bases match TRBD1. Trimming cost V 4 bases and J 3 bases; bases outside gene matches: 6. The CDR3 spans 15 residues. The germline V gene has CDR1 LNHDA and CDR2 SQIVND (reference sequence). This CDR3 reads CASSKRDREDTEAFF. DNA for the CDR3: TGTGCCAGTAGTAAGAGGGACAGGGAGGACACTGAAGCTTTCTTT.